This TCR beta chain was identified in a study of control samples from healthy donors and cancer patients. A single count supports this clone. Profiling relied on immunoSEQ multiplex PCR, and the TCRdb table lists in-frame clones only, not all of them. The sample includes 120,000 or so clones, less than 90% of them seen just once. Between the trimmed V and J ends, which lost 7 bases and 9 bases, there was a span of 12 bases. From germline, CDR1 is MDHEN and CDR2 SYDVKM. This CDR3 contains 11 residues. The chain links TRBV28 to TRBJ1-2; TRBD1 might be the D (6 bases). Sequencing used blood. The sequence came from a man younger than 30 in good health. CDR3 DNA sequence: TGTGCCAGCACCAACAGGGATCGCTACACCTTC. Translating gives CASTNRDRYTF.